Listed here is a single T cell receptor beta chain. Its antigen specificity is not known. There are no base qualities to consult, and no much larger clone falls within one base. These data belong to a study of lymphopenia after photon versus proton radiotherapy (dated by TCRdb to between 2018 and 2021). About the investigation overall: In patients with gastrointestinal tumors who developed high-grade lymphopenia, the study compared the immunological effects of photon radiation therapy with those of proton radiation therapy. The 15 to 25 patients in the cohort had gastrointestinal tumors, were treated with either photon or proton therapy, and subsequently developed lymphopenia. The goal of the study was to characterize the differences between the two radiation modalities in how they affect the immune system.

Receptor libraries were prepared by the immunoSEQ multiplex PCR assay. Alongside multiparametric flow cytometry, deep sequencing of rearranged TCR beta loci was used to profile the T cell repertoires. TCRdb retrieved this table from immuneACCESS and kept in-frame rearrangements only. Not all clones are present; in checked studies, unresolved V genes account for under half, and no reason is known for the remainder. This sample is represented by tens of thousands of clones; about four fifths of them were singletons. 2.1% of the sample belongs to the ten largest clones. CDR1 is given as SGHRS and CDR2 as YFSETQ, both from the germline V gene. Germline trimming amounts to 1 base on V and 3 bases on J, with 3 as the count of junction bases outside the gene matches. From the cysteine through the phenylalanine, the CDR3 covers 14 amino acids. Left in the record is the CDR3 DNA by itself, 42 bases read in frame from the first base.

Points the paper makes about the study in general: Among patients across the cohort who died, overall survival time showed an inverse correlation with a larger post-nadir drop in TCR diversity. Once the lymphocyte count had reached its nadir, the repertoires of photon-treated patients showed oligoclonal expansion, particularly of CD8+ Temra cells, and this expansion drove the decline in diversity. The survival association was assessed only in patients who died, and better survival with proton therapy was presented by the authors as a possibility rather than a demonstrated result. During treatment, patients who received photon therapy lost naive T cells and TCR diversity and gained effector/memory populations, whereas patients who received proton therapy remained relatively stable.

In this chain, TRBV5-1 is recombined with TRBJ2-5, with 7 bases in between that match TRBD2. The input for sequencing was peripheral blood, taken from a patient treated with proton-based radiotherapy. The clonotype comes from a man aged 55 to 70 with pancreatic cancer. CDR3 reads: CASSLMGGEETQYF. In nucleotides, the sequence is TGCGCCAGCAGCTTGATGGGAGGGGAAGAGACCCAGTACTTC.